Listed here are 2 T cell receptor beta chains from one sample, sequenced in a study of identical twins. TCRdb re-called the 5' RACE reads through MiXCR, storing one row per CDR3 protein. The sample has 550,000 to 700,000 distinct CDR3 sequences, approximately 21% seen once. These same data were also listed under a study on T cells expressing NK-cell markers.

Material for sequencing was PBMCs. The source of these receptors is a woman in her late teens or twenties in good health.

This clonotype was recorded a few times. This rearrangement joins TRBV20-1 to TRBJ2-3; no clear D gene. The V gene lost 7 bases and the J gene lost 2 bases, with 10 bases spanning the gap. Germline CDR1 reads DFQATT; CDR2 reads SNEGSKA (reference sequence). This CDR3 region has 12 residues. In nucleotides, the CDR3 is TGCAGTGTCCCGACAAACACAGATACGCAGTATTTT. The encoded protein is CSVPTNTDTQYF.

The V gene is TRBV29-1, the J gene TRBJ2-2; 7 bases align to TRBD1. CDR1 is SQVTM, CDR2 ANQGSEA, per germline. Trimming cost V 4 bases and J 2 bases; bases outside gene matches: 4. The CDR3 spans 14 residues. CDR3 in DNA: TGCAGCGTTGCCAGGGGGTACAACACCGGGGAGCTGTTTTTT. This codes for CSVARGYNTGELFF.